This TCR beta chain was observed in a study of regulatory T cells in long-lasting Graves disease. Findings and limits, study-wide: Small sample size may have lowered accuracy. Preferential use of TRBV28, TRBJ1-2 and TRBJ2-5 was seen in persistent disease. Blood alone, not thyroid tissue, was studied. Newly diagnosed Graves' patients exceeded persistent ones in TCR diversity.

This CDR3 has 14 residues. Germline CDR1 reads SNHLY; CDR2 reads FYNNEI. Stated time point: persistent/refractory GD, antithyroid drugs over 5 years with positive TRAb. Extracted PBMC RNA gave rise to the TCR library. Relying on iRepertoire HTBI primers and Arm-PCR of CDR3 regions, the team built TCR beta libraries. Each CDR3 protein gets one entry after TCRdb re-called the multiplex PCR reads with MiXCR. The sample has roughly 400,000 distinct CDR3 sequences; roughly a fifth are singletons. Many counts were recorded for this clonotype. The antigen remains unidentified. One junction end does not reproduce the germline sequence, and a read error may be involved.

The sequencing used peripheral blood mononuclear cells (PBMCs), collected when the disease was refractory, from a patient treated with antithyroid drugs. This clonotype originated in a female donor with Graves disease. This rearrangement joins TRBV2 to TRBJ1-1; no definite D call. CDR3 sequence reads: CASSSVVSYPRQVF. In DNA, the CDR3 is TGTGCCAGCAGCTCGGTTGTCAGCTACCCTCGTCAGGTTTTT. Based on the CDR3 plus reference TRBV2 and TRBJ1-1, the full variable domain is EPEVTQTPSHQVTQMGQEVILRCVPISNHLYFYWYRQILGQKVEFLVSFYNNEISEKSEIFDDQFSVERPDGSNFTLKIRSTKLEDSAMYFCASSSVVSYPRQVFGQGTRLTVV.